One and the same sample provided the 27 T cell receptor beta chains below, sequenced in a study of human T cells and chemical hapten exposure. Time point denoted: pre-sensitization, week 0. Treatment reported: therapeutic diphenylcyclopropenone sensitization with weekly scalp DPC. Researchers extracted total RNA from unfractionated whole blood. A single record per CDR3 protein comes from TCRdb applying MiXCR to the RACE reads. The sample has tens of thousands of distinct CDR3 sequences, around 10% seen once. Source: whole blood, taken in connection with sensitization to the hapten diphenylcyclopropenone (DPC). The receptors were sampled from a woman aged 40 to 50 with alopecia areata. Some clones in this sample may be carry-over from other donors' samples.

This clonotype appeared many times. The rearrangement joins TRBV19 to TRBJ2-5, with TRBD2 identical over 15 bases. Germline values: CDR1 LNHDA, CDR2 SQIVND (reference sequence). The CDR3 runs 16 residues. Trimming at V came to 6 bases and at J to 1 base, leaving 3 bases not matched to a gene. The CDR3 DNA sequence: TGTGCCAGTAGAAGGGGACTAGCGGGGGGCCAAGAGACCCAGTACTTC. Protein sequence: CASRRGLAGGQETQYF.

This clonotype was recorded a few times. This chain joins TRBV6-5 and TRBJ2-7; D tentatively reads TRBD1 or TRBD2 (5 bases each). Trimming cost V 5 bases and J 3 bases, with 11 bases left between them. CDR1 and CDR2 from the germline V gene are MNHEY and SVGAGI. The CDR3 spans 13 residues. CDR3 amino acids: CASSHGTVYEQYF. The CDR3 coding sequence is TGTGCCAGCAGTCACGGGACGGTCTACGAGCAGTACTTC.

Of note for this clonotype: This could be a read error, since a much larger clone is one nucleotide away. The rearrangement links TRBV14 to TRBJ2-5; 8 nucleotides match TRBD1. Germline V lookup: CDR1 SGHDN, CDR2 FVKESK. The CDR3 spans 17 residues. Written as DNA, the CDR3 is TGTGCCAGCAGCTACCCCCGGACAGGGCGAGGGTTAGAGACCCAGTGCTTC. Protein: CASSYPRTGRGLETQCF.

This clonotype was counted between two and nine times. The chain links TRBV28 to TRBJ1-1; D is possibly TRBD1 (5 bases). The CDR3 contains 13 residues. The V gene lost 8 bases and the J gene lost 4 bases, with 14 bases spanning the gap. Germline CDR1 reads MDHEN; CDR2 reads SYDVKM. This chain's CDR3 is CASLKGDSTEAFF. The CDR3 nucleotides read TGTGCCAGCCTAAAAGGGGATAGCACTGAAGCTTTCTTT. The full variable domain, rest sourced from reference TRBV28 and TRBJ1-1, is DVKVTQSSRYLVKRTGEKVFLECVQDMDHENMFWYRQDPGLGLRLIYFSYDVKMKEKGDIPEGYSVSREKKERFSLILESASTNQTSMYLCASLKGDSTEAFFGQGTRLTVV.

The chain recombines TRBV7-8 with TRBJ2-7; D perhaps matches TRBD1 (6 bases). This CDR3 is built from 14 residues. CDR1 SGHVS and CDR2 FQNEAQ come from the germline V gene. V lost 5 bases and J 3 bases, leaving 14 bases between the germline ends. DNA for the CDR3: TGTGCCAGCAGCCTCACAGGGTGGCACTACGAGCAGTACTTC. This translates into CASSLTGWHYEQYF.

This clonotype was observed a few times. CDR3 DNA: TGTGCCAGCAGATCCCGCGGGACAGGGAACACTGAAGCTTTCTTT. This translates into CASRSRGTGNTEAFF. This sequence joins TRBV6-2 or TRBV6-3 and TRBJ1-1; 8 positions match TRBD1. After removal of 6 bases from V and 1 base from J, the junction contained 7 bases not matched to a gene. CDR3 length equals 15 residues. The germline V gene encodes CDR1 MNHEY and CDR2 SVGEGT.

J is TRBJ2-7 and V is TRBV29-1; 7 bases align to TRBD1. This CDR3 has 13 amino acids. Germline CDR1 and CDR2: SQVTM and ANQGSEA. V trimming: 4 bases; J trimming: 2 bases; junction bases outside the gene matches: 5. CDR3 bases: TGCAGCGTTGGATGGGACAGCGCCTACGAGCAGTACTTC. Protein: CSVGWDSAYEQYF.

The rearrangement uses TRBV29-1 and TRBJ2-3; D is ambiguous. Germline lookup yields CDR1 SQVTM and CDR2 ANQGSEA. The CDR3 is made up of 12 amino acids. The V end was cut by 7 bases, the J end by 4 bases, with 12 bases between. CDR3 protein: CSAKDAADTQYF. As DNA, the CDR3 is TGCAGCGCCAAGGACGCTGCAGATACGCAGTATTTT.

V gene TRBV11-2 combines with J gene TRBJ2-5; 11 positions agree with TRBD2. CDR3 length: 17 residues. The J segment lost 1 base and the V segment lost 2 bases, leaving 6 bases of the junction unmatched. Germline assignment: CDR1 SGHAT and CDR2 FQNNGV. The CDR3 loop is CASSLRTGLAGQETQYF. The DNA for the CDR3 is TGTGCCAGCAGCTTACGAACCGGACTAGCGGGCCAAGAGACCCAGTACTTC.

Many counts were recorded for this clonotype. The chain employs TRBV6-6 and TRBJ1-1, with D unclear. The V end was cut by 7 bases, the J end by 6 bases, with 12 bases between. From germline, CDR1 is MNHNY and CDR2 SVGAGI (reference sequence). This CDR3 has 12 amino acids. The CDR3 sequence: CASTPGFPEAFF. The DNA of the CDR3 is TGTGCCAGCACCCCGGGTTTTCCTGAAGCTTTCTTT.

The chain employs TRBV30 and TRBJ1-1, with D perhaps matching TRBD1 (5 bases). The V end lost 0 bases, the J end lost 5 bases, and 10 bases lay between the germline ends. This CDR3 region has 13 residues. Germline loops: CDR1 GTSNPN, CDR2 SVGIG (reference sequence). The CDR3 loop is CAWSVWEGTEAFF. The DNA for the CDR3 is TGTGCCTGGAGTGTATGGGAGGGGACTGAAGCTTTCTTT.

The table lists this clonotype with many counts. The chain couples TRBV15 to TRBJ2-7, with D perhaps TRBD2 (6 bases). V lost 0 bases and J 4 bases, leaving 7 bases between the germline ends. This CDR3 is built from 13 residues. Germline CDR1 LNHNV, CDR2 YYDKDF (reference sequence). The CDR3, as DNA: TGTGCCACCAGCAGAGAAGCGGGTTACGAGCAGTACTTC. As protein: CATSREAGYEQYF.

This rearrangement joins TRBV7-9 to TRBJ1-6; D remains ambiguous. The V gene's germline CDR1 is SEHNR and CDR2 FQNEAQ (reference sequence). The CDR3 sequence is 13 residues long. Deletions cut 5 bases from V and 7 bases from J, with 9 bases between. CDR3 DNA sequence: TGTGCCAGCAGCCAGGACGGGAATTCACCCCTCCACTTT. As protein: CASSQDGNSPLHF.

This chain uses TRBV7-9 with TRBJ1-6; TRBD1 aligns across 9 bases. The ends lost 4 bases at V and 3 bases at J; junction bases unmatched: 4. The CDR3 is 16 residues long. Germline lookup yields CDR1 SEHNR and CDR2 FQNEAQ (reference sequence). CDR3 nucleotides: TGTGCCAGCAGCTCGGGACAGGGCTTCTATAATTCACCCCTCCACTTT. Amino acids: CASSSGQGFYNSPLHF.

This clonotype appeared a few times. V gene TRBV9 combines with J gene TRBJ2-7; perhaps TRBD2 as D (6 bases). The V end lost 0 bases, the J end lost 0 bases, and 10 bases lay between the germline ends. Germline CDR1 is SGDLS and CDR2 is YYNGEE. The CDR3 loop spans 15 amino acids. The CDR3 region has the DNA TGTGCCAGCAGCGTAGTAGCGGAGAGCTCCTACGAGCAGTACTTC. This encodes CASSVVAESSYEQYF.

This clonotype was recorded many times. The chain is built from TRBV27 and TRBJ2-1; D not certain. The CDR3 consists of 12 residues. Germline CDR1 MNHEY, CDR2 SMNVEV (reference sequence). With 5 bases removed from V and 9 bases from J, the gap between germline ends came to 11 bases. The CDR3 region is CASSLGSGEQFF. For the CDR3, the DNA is TGTGCCAGCAGTCTTGGATCGGGTGAGCAGTTCTTC.

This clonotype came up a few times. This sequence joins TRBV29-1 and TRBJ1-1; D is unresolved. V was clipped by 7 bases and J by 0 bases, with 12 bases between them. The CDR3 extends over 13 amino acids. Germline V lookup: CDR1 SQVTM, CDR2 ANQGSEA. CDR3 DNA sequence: TGCAGCGCGGCGACCTACATGAACACTGAAGCTTTCTTT. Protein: CSAATYMNTEAFF.

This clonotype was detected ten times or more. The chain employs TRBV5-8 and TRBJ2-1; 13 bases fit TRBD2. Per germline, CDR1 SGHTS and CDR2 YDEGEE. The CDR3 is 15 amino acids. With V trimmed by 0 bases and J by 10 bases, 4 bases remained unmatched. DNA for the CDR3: TGTGCCAGCAGCTTGGCGGGACTAGCGGGAAACGAGCAGTTCTTC. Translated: CASSLAGLAGNEQFF.

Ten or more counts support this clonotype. The CDR3 sequence is CASSPSGAYTGELFF. The CDR3 nucleotides read TGTGCCAGCAGCCCCTCAGGGGCGTACACCGGGGAGCTGTTTTTT. The V gene is TRBV7-3, the J gene TRBJ2-2, with D maybe TRBD1 (6 bases). Looked up from germline, CDR1 is SGHTA and CDR2 is FQGTGA. V shed 5 bases and J shed 3 bases, with 13 bases lying between them. The CDR3 has 15 amino acids.

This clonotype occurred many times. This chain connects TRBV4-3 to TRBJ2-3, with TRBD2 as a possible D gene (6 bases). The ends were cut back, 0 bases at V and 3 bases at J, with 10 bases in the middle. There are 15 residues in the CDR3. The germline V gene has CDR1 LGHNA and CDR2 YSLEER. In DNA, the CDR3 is TGCGCCAGCAGCCAAGATGAGGAGGGTACAGATACGCAGTATTTT. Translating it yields CASSQDEEGTDTQYF.

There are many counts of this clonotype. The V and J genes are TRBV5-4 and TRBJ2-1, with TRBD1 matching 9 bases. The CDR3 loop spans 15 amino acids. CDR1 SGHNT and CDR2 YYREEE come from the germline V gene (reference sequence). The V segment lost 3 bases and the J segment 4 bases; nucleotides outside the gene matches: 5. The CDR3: CASSWGTGSYNEQFF. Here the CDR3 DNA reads TGTGCCAGCAGCTGGGGGACAGGGTCTTACAATGAGCAGTTCTTC.

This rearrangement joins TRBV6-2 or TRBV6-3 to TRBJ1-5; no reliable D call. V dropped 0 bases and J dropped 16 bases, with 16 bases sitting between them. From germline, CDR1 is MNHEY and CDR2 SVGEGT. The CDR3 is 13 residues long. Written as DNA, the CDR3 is TGTGCCAGCAGTTACTCCTTGGAGAGGTACCACCATTTT. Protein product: CASSYSLERYHHF.

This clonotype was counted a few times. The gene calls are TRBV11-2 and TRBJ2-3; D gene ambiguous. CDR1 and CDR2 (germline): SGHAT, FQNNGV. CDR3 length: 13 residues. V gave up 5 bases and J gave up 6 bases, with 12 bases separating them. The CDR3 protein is CASSLDSQDTQYF. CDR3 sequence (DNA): TGTGCCAGCAGCCTCGACTCACAGGATACGCAGTATTTT.

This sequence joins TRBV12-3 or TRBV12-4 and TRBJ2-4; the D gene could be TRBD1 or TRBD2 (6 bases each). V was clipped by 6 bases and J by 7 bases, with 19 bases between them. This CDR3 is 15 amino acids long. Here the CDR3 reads CASSLGGRVANIQYF. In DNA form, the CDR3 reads TGTGCCAGCAGCCTGGGGGGCCGGGTAGCTAACATTCAGTACTTC.

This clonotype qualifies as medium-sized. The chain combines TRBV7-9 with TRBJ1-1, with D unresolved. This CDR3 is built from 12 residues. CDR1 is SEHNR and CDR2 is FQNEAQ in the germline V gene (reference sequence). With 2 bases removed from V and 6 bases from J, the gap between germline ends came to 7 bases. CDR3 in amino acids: CASSLFEAEAFF. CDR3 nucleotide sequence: TGTGCCAGCAGCTTATTTGAGGCTGAAGCTTTCTTT.

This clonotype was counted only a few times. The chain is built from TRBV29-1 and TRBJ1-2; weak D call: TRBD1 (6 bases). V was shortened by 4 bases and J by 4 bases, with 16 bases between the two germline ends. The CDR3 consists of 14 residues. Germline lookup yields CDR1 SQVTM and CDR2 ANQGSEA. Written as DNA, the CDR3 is TGCAGCGTTGTGGGGGCGTGGGATGGCTATGGCTACACCTTC. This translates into CSVVGAWDGYGYTF.

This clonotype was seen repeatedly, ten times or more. CDR3 in DNA: TGTGCCAGCAGCCTCGGAACACCGGGACAGGGAGGGTCACCCCTCCACTTT. It is translated as CASSLGTPGQGGSPLHF. The chain combines TRBV3-1 with TRBJ1-6, with 9 bases that match TRBD1. The CDR3 extends over 17 amino acids. The V and J ends lost 4 bases and 10 bases, in that order; junction bases with no gene match: 14. CDR1 is LGHDT and CDR2 is YNNKEL in the germline V gene (reference sequence).